These 29 T cell receptor beta chains originate from one sample sequenced in a study of beta chain features in type 1 diabetes. Reverse transcribing all isolated RNA meant expressed TCRB transcripts were sequenced. Generated by immunoSEQ multiplex PCR, the TCRdb table keeps only in-frame clones and is missing some. Of nearly 250,000 clones listed, 13% to 15% were seen once; the top ten hold around 0.03%. Sequenced input: naive CD4+ T cells from blood. These receptors were collected from a woman in her forties in good health.

This rearrangement joins TRBV5-4 to TRBJ2-1; TRBD2 matches at 7 bases. V dropped 3 bases and J dropped 3; count of bases not matched to a gene: 9. Germline V lookup: CDR1 SGHNT, CDR2 YYREEE (reference sequence). The CDR3 extends over 16 amino acids. As DNA, the CDR3 is TGTGCCAGCAGCTCAAAGAGCGGGGTGCTCTACAATGAGCAGTTCTTC. It encodes CASSSKSGVLYNEQFF. The whole variable domain, filled in from reference TRBV5-4 and TRBJ2-1, reads ETGVTQSPTHLIKTRGQQVTLRCSSQSGHNTVSWYQQALGQGPQFIFQYYREEENGRGNFPPRFSGLQFPNYSSELNVNALELDDSALYLCASSSKSGVLYNEQFFGPGTRLTVL.

The V call is TRBV10-2, the J call TRBJ2-1; TRBD2 aligns across 8 bases. Trimming removed 3 bases from V and 4 bases from J; junction bases left unmatched: 11. The CDR3 runs to 17 residues. Germline V gene sequence: CDR1 WSHSY, CDR2 SAAADI. CDR3 loop: CASSDGALQRGYNEQFF. The CDR3 coding sequence is TGCGCCAGCAGTGACGGAGCGCTCCAGCGGGGGTACAATGAGCAGTTCTTC.

The chain recombines TRBV25-1 with TRBJ2-2, with TRBD1 matching over 8 bases. The length of the CDR3 is 15 residues. With 4 bases clipped from V and 3 bases from J, the junction kept 4 bases outside the gene matches. Germline assignment: CDR1 MGHDK and CDR2 SYGVNS. The CDR3 region has the DNA TGTGCCAGCAGTGGGACAGGGACTTACACCGGGGAGCTGTTTTTT. Protein sequence: CASSGTGTYTGELFF.

V is TRBV11-2 and J is TRBJ2-1; 11 bases agree with TRBD2. The CDR3 runs to 16 residues. CDR1 and CDR2 from the germline V gene are SGHAT and FQNNGV. V dropped 4 bases and J dropped 9; count of bases not matched to a gene: 11. The CDR3 bases are TGTGCCAGCAGCTCTCATCTAGCGGGGGGAAGGGGTGAGCAGTTCTTC. Translated, it gives CASSSHLAGGRGEQFF.

V is TRBV18 and J is TRBJ2-1, with 11 bases fitting TRBD2. The trim removed 1 base at V and 9 bases at J, leaving 8 bases unmatched. The CDR3 spans 16 residues. CDR1 is KGHSH and CDR2 is LQKENI in the germline V gene. The DNA for the CDR3 is TGTGCCAGCTCACCACTTAGCGGGGGGGCTGTGAGTGAGCAGTTCTTC. It specifies CASSPLSGGAVSEQFF. Based on the CDR3 plus reference TRBV18 and TRBJ2-1, the full variable domain is NAGVMQNPRHLVRRRGQEARLRCSPMKGHSHVYWYRQLPEEGLKFMVYLQKENIIDESGMPKERFSAEFPKEGPSILRIQQVVRGDSAAYFCASSPLSGGAVSEQFFGPGTRLTVL.

The chain has TRBV5-1 and TRBJ2-5, with TRBD2 as a possible D gene (6 bases). Germline-derived CDR1 and CDR2 are SGHRS and YFSETQ. Between the trimmed V and J ends, which lost 0 bases and 5 bases, there was a span of 11 bases. CDR3 length equals 14 residues. The CDR3 DNA follows: TGCGCCAGCAGCTTGGGGCTAGCGCAGGAGACCCAGTACTTC. Translated, it gives CASSLGLAQETQYF.

Of note for this clone: At the DNA level, this CDR3 is encoded by other sequences in the same sample as well. The chain couples TRBV5-1 to TRBJ2-7, with TRBD1 as a possible D gene (5 bases). The V and J ends lost 0 bases and 7 bases respectively, with 5 bases between them. CDR1 is SGHRS, CDR2 YFSETQ, per germline. The CDR3 contains 11 residues. The CDR3 loop is CASSLDREQYF. The CDR3, as DNA: TGCGCCAGCAGCTTGGACAGGGAGCAGTACTTC.

V gene TRBV6-4 combines with J gene TRBJ1-2, with D tentatively TRBD1 (5 bases). V lost 4 bases and J 8 bases, leaving 17 bases between the germline ends. Germline V gene sequence: CDR1 MRHNA, CDR2 SNTAGT. The CDR3 totals 14 residues. The CDR3 DNA follows: TGTGCCAGCAGTGTTCTAGGCGGGGGAGGCGGCTACACCTTC. This gives the protein CASSVLGGGGGYTF.

This clone has just a few counts. The chain links TRBV7-2 to TRBJ1-1, with 7 bases matching TRBD1. This CDR3 comprises 14 residues. V gave up 2 bases and J gave up 5 bases; unmatched junction bases: 5. Looked up from germline, CDR1 is SGHTA and CDR2 is FQGNSA. In nucleotides, the CDR3 is TGTGCCAGCAGCTTAAGCCAGGGGGGAACTGAAGCTTTCTTT. Its translation is CASSLSQGGTEAFF.

The chain couples TRBV7-6 to TRBJ2-2, with 10 bases fitting TRBD1. J lost 2 bases, V lost 6 bases, and 6 bases had no gene match. This CDR3 is 16 amino acids long. In germline, CDR1 is SGHVS, CDR2 FNYEAQ. CDR3 in amino acids: CASSKRTGGNTGELFF. CDR3 nucleotides: TGTGCCAGCAGTAAACGGACAGGGGGAAACACCGGGGAGCTGTTTTTT.

The chain joins TRBV18 to TRBJ2-7; 8 bases map to TRBD1. V was clipped by 6 bases and J by 6 bases; unmatched bases: 7. This CDR3 contains 13 residues. Per the germline V gene, CDR1 is KGHSH and CDR2 is LQKENI. The CDR3 DNA reads as TGTGCCAGCTCCATGACAGGGGTTGGCGAGCAGTACTTC. This translates into CASSMTGVGEQYF.

The genes are TRBV10-3 and TRBJ2-1, with 10 bases aligning to TRBD2. Germline-derived CDR1 and CDR2 are ENHRY and SYGVKD. The CDR3 has 14 residues. The V and J ends lost 7 bases and 9 bases, in that order; junction bases with no gene match: 9. The CDR3 DNA sequence: TGTGCCATCAAGCTGGGTAGCGGGGGGACTGAGCAGTTCTTC. Its protein is CAIKLGSGGTEQFF.

The chain is built from TRBV7-8 and TRBJ1-2; 8 bases are a match to TRBD1. Germline loops: CDR1 SGHVS, CDR2 FQNEAQ. V was clipped by 1 base and J by 4 bases; unmatched bases: 8. The CDR3 covers 16 residues. CDR3 in DNA: TGTGCCAGCAGCTTAGTTGCAGGGGGCCTACCCTATGGCTACACCTTC. Residues: CASSLVAGGLPYGYTF.

This sequence joins TRBV6-6 and TRBJ1-1; D is uncertain. The germline V gene has CDR1 MNHNY and CDR2 SVGAGI (reference sequence). The V gene lost 5 bases and the J gene lost 6 bases, with 10 bases spanning the gap. The CDR3 extends over 12 amino acids. CDR3 in amino acids: CASSRGPAEAFF. The CDR3 DNA sequence: TGTGCCAGCAGTCGAGGGCCCGCTGAAGCTTTCTTT.

The V and J genes are TRBV15 and TRBJ2-3; 9 positions match TRBD2. V trimming: 6 bases; J trimming: 1 base; junction bases outside the gene matches: 2. Germline V lookup: CDR1 LNHNV, CDR2 YYDKDF (reference sequence). This CDR3 region has 14 residues. CDR3 bases: TGTGCCACCAGTAGCGGGGGACGCACAGATACGCAGTATTTT. It codes for CATSSGGRTDTQYF.

This sequence joins TRBV27 and TRBJ1-3; the D is unclear. CDR3 length equals 13 residues. Trimming left V 4 bases short and J 4 bases short, with 8 bases between. The germline V gene encodes CDR1 MNHEY and CDR2 SMNVEV (reference sequence). CDR3 DNA: TGTGCCAGCAGTTGGGAGCCCGGAAACACCATATATTTT. Translating gives CASSWEPGNTIYF.

This chain joins TRBV15 and TRBJ1-2; 10 bases are a match to TRBD1. Germline lookup yields CDR1 LNHNV and CDR2 YYDKDF (reference sequence). Losses at the gene ends were 2 bases for V and 8 bases for J; bases not matched to a gene: 5. The CDR3 spans 14 residues. DNA of the CDR3: TGTGCCACCAGCAGACGGACAGGGGGAGAGGGCTACACCTTC. This translates into CATSRRTGGEGYTF.

This clone has only a few counts. V and J are TRBV4-1 and TRBJ2-3; TRBD2 aligns across 8 bases. The CDR3 has 17 amino acids. Germline assignment: CDR1 MGHRA and CDR2 YSYEKL. The V gene end was trimmed by 1 base and the J gene end by 3 bases; junction bases not matched to a gene: 9. CDR3 coding DNA: TGCGCCAGCAGCCAAGGTCCGACTAGCGCCGGGACAGATACGCAGTATTTT. Translated, it gives CASSQGPTSAGTDTQYF.

This clone came up a few times. The chain employs TRBV11-2 and TRBJ1-2, with D possibly being TRBD1 (6 bases). V was shortened by 4 bases and J by 7 bases, with 13 bases between the two germline ends. From germline, CDR1 is SGHAT and CDR2 FQNNGV. The CDR3 runs to 13 residues. This CDR3 is CASSSSDRPGYTF. The CDR3 nucleotides are TGTGCCAGCAGCTCCTCGGACAGACCTGGCTACACCTTC.

This clone was seen more than once but under ten times. The chain recombines TRBV7-9 with TRBJ2-7, with 11 bases aligning to TRBD2. Germline V lookup: CDR1 SEHNR, CDR2 FQNEAQ (reference sequence). The CDR3 is made up of 16 amino acids. V was pared by 4 bases and J by 7 bases, with 12 bases of the junction left unmatched. The CDR3 sequence is CASSSLAGAATREQYF. DNA of the CDR3: TGTGCCAGCAGCTCACTAGCGGGGGCCGCGACGAGGGAGCAGTACTTC.

The chain recombines TRBV7-9 with TRBJ2-7, with D perhaps TRBD1 (6 bases). This CDR3 comprises 14 residues. The germline CDR1 and CDR2 sequences are SEHNR and FQNEAQ (reference sequence). V lost 5 bases and J lost 6, with 17 bases in between. The CDR3 is CASSETGTRGEQYF. CDR3 nucleotides: TGTGCCAGCAGCGAAACAGGGACGCGAGGCGAGCAGTACTTC.

The rearrangement joins TRBV27 to TRBJ2-5; 10 bases fit TRBD2. The germline CDR1 and CDR2 sequences are MNHEY and SMNVEV (reference sequence). CDR3 length: 16 residues. V shed 4 bases, J shed 1 base, and the junction held 6 bases outside the gene matches. In DNA form, the CDR3 reads TGTGCCAGCAGTTCTGGGACTAGCGCGGTCCAAGAGACCCAGTACTTC. It specifies CASSSGTSAVQETQYF.

A few counts support this clone. The chain links TRBV19 to TRBJ1-6; TRBD1 aligns across 9 bases. The germline V gene has CDR1 LNHDA and CDR2 SQIVND (reference sequence). This CDR3 is built from 16 residues. Trimming removed 5 bases from V and 10 bases from J; junction bases left unmatched: 12. CDR3 loop: CASSDRGTGIGSPLHF. CDR3 in DNA: TGTGCCAGTAGTGATCGCGGGACAGGGATAGGGTCACCCCTCCACTTT.

The chain joins TRBV6-1 to TRBJ2-7; a possible D gene is TRBD2 (6 bases). The ends were cut back, 11 bases at V and 0 bases at J, with 17 bases in the middle. The CDR3 loop spans 14 amino acids. The germline V gene has CDR1 MNHNS and CDR2 SASEGT. The CDR3 DNA follows: TGTGCCGGGACCACTAGCCCTAGCTCCTACGAGCAGTACTTC. Translated: CAGTTSPSSYEQYF.

This clone appeared a few times. The genes are TRBV18 and TRBJ1-2, with TRBD1 matching 9 bases. This CDR3 spans 16 amino acids. The junction had 11 bases not matched to a gene; V was cut back by 5 bases and J by 4 bases. CDR1 and CDR2 from the germline V gene are KGHSH and LQKENI. CDR3 sequence (DNA): TGTGCCAGCTCATTCACCCCGGACAGGGGTGGCTATGGCTACACCTTC. Its protein product is CASSFTPDRGGYGYTF.

The chain employs TRBV6-6 and TRBJ2-2, with D possibly matching TRBD1 (6 bases). This CDR3 has 14 residues. From germline, CDR1 is MNHNY and CDR2 SVGAGI (reference sequence). The V end was cut by 10 bases, the J end by 3 bases, with 15 bases between. This CDR3 is CATNREGDTGELFF. The CDR3 nucleotides are TGTGCCACGAACAGGGAAGGCGACACCGGGGAGCTGTTTTTT.

This chain joins TRBV6-1 and TRBJ1-5, with D possibly matching TRBD1 (6 bases). Germline lookup yields CDR1 MNHNS and CDR2 SASEGT. Between the trimmed V and J ends, which lost 6 bases and 2 bases, there was a span of 11 bases. This CDR3 has 14 amino acids. The CDR3 coding sequence is TGTGCCAGCAGCCATGGGGGCGGCAATCAGCCCCAGCATTTT. It specifies CASSHGGGNQPQHF.

This clone appeared a single time. V gene TRBV7-9 combines with J gene TRBJ2-4; the match to TRBD1 covers 9 bases. The V gene's germline CDR1 is SEHNR and CDR2 FQNEAQ (reference sequence). J was trimmed by 9 bases and V by 0 bases; bases with no gene match: 6. CDR3 length: 15 amino acids. CDR3 sequence: CASSLARTGVSIQYF. In DNA, the CDR3 is TGTGCCAGCAGCTTAGCGCGGACAGGGGTGAGCATTCAGTACTTC. Complete variable domain (other parts from reference TRBV7-9 and TRBJ2-4): DTGVSQNPRHKITKRGQNVTFRCDPISEHNRLYWYRQTLGQGPEFLTYFQNEAQLEKSRLLSDRFSAERPKGSFSTLEIQRTEQGDSAMYLCASSLARTGVSIQYFGAGTRLSVL.

CDR3 sequence (DNA): TGTGCCAGCAGTCGCGGACAGGCCTATGGCTACACCTTC. The encoded protein is CASSRGQAYGYTF. V gene TRBV27 combines with J gene TRBJ1-2, with TRBD1 matching 7 bases. Per germline, CDR1 MNHEY and CDR2 SMNVEV (reference sequence). The CDR3 sequence is 13 residues long. The trim removed 5 bases at V and 4 bases at J, leaving 4 bases unmatched.